Listed below are T cell receptor beta chains from one sample, sequenced in a study of molecular identifiers for immune sequencing clone quantification. TCRdb re-called the PCR reads through MiXCR, storing one row per CDR3 protein. The sample contains 600,000 to 650,000 distinct CDR3 sequences, 15% to 20% of which appear only once. The source material was naive CD8+ T cells from blood, with Jurkat cell RNA spiked in. The receptors were gathered from a human donor in good health. Some libraries in this study had Jurkat cell RNA spiked in. CDR3s include the opening cysteine and the closing phenylalanine or tryptophan. D genes are given only for firm matches. Only some rows state a clone size, as once, few, many or a class for expanded clones.

many	15	.	TRBV20-1	TRBJ2-5	TGCAGTGCTAGAGATTTGGCTGGGGTTGAAGAGACCCAGTACTTC	CSARDLAGVEETQYF
many	15	TRBD1	TRBV7-9	TRBJ2-3	TGTGCCAGCAGCTCCTGGGACAGGGGGCAAGATACGCAGTATTTT	CASSSWDRGQDTQYF
.	13	.	TRBV30	TRBJ2-5	TGTGCCGCAGATCCGAGGGCAGGGGAGACCCAGTACTTC	CAADPRAGETQYF
many	15	.	TRBV7-9	TRBJ2-5	TGTGCCAGCAGCTTCCAGGGTTCCAGCACGGAGACCCAGTACTTC	CASSFQGSSTETQYF
few	12	TRBD1	TRBV27	TRBJ1-1	TGTGCCAGCAGTTCCCAGGGGGCGTATACTTTCTTT	CASSSQGAYTFF
.	18	TRBD1	TRBV12-5	TRBJ1-2	TGTGCTAGTGGTTTCACCGGACCGGGACAGGGGGATAACTATGGCTACACCTTC	CASGFTGPGQGDNYGYTF
few	17	.	TRBV11-2	TRBJ1-2	TGTGCCAGCAGCTTCCAGCCAGGGGCTCTAATTGACTATGGCTACACCTTC	CASSFQPGALIDYGYTF
.	13	.	TRBV6-6	TRBJ1-2	TGTGCCGGCAGCCCTGACAGCCCCTATGGCTACACCTTC	CAGSPDSPYGYTF
.	17	TRBD1	TRBV4-1	TRBJ2-7	TGCGCCAGCAGCCAGAACCCCCCCGGGACAGGGGACTACGAGCAGTACTTC	CASSQNPPGTGDYEQYF
few	16	TRBD2	TRBV9	TRBJ2-7	TGTGCCAGCAGCCAAACTAGCGGGGGGACCCGGGTCGAGCAGTACTTC	CASSQTSGGTRVEQYF
many	12	.	TRBV7-9	TRBJ2-1	TGTGCCAGCAGCTTAGGTACGGGTGAGCAGTTCTTC	CASSLGTGEQFF
few	15	TRBD2	TRBV6-2/TRBV6-3	TRBJ2-7	TGTGCCAGCAGTTACCATAGCGGGAACTCCTACGAGCAGTACTTC	CASSYHSGNSYEQYF
.	14	.	TRBV19	TRBJ2-3	TGTGCCAGTAGTATAGGGGTGTCCACAGATACGCAGTATTTT	CASSIGVSTDTQYF
few	15	TRBD1	TRBV28	TRBJ2-3	TGTGCCAGCAGCCTTCAGGGGGCGCTTGCAGATACGCAGTATTTT	CASSLQGALADTQYF